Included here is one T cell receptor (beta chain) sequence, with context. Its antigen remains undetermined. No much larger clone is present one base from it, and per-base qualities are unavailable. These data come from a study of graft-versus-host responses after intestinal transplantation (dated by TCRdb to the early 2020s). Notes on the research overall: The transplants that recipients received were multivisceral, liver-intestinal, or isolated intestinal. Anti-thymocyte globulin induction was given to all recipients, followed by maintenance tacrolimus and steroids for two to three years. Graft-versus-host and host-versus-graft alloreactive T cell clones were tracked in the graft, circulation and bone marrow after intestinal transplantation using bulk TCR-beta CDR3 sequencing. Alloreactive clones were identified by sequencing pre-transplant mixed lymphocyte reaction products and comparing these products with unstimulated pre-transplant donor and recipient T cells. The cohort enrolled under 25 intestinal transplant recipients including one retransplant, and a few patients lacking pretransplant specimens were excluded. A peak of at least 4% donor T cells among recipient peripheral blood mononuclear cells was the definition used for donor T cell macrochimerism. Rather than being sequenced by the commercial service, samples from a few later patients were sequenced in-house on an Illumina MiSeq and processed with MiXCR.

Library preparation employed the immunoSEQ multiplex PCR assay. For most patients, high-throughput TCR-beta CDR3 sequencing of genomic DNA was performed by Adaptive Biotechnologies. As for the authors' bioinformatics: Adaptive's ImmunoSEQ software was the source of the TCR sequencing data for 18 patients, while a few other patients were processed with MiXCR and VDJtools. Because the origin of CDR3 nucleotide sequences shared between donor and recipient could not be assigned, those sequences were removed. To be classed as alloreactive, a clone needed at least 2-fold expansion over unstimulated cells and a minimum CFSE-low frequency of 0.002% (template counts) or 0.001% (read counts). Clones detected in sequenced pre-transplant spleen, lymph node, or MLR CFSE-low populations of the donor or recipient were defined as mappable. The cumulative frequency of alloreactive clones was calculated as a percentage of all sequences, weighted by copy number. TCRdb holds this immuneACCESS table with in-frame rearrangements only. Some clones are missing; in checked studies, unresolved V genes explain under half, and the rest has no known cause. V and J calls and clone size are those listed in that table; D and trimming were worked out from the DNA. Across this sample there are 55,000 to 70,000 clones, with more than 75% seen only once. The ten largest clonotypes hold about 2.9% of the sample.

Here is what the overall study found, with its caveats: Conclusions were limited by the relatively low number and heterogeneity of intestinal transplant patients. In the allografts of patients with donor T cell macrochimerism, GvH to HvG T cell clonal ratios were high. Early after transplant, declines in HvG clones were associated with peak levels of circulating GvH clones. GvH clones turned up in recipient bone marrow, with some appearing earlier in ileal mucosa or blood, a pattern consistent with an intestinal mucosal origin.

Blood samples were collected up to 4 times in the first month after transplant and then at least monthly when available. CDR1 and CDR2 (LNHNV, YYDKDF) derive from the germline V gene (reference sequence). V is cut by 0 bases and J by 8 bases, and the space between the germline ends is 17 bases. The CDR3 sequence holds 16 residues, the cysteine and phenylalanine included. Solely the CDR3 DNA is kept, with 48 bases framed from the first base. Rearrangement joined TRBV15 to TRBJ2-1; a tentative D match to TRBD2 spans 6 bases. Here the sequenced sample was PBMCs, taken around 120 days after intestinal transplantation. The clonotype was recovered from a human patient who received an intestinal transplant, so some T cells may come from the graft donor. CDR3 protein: CATSRDEGTSLDEQFF. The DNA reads TGTGCCACCAGCAGAGATGAGGGTACTAGCCTCGATGAGCAGTTCTTC.